The entry below describes one T cell receptor (beta chain). The antigen is undetermined. TCRdb called the RT-PCR reads again in MiXCR, with one record for every CDR3 protein. The sample contains under 950,000 distinct CDR3 sequences, around 20% of which appear only once. The data originate from a study of response to subunit inactivated influenza vaccine. Study-wide points: Authors suggested few new T cells are recruited by each seasonal influenza vaccination.

Germline V gene lookup returns CDR1 LGHDT and CDR2 YNNKEL (reference sequence). V lost 0 bases to trimming and J lost 8 bases; unmatched junction nucleotides: 8. The CDR3 runs 16 residues. The clonotype originates from a man aged 50-59 years who received an inactivated influenza vaccine. The V and J genes are TRBV3-1 and TRBJ2-1; 9 bases are shared with TRBD2. The sample consisted of PBMCs from blood, taken around 5 days after vaccination. The CDR3 sequence is CASSQDARGGRYEQFF. The CDR3 DNA reads TGTGCCAGCAGCCAAGATGCGCGGGGGGGGCGCTATGAGCAGTTCTTC.